This TCR beta chain was sequenced for a study of radiotherapy plus CTLA-4 blockade in lung cancer. Study context: Disease control was achieved by roughly 32% of patients, and objective responses by 18%.

The study's findings and limits: In blood, tumor-derived TCR clones expanded after radiotherapy plus ipilimumab. Early clone dynamics of blood T cells, plus interferon-beta, reportedly predicted response best.

This clone has a handful of counts. Antigen unknown. With ipilimumab providing CTLA-4 blockade, focal radiation was administered to patients who had chemo-refractory metastatic non-small-cell lung cancer. Assay used: immunoSEQ multiplex PCR; TCRdb lists only in-frame clones, some missing. The sample contains about 87,000 clones, 85% to 90% of which appear only once. The clonotype was recovered from a human donor with non-small cell lung cancer that progressed on radiotherapy plus ipilimumab. Sequencing used peripheral blood, obtained from a patient treated with radiotherapy plus ipilimumab.

CDR3 region: CASSPSGRGNQPQHF. CDR3 bases: TGTGCCAGCAGCCCCTCGGGGCGCGGCAATCAGCCCCAGCATTTT. The J gene is TRBJ1-5, the V gene TRBV7-9, with a possible D match to TRBD1 (5 bases). Trimming shortened V by 5 bases and J by 2 bases, and 13 bases separated the two germline ends. This CDR3 is built from 15 residues. In germline, CDR1 is SEHNR, CDR2 FQNEAQ (reference sequence).